This is a list of T cell receptor beta chains from one sample in a study of cytomegalovirus exposure and HLA in healthy donors. Sequenced by immunoSEQ multiplex PCR; TCRdb stores in-frame clones only, minus some. The sample contains approximately 160,000 clones, just over 75% of which appear only once. Sequencing was carried out using PBMCs. The receptors originated from a woman aged 25 to 39 in good health and CMV-seropositive. Each CDR3 is given with its conserved first and last residue. D genes are given only for firm matches. For some rows the clone size is stated as once, few or many, or as a class when expanded; others skip it.

j_call: TRBJ1-2
v_call: TRBV29-1
d_call: TRBD1
clone_size: NA
cdr3_nt: TGCAGCGCAGGACAGGCCCAACCTAACTATGGCTACACCTTC
cdr3_aa: CSAGQAQPNYGYTF

j_call: TRBJ2-1
v_call: TRBV19
d_call: NA
clone_size: NA
cdr3_nt: TGTGCCAGTAGTATAGAGGTTGCGGGCAGCTCCTACAATGAGCAGTTCTTC
cdr3_aa: CASSIEVAGSSYNEQFF

j_call: TRBJ1-2
v_call: TRBV6-5
d_call: NA
clone_size: once
cdr3_nt: TGTGCCAGCAGTCCTATCCCTAGCTATGGCTACACCTTC
cdr3_aa: CASSPIPSYGYTF

j_call: TRBJ2-7
v_call: TRBV5-6
d_call: NA
clone_size: NA
cdr3_nt: TGTGCCAGCAGCTCAGACAGCTTTTACGAGCAGTACTTC
cdr3_aa: CASSSDSFYEQYF

j_call: TRBJ2-5
v_call: TRBV7-8
d_call: TRBD1
clone_size: NA
cdr3_nt: TGTGCCAGCAGCTTAACTCCGGGACAGGGTATCCCAACCCAGTACTTC
cdr3_aa: CASSLTPGQGIPTQYF

j_call: TRBJ2-5
v_call: TRBV7-9
d_call: NA
clone_size: once
cdr3_nt: TGTGCCAGCAGCCGGGACTTTACCCAAGAGACCCAGTACTTC
cdr3_aa: CASSRDFTQETQYF

j_call: TRBJ2-7
v_call: TRBV6-1
d_call: NA
clone_size: NA
cdr3_nt: TGTGCCAGCAGTGGCAAGTCCGGGACAAATAACTACGAGCAGTACTTC
cdr3_aa: CASSGKSGTNNYEQYF

j_call: TRBJ2-7
v_call: TRBV4-2
d_call: NA
clone_size: NA
cdr3_nt: TGTGCCAGCAGCCAAGAAAAAACCGGGACACCCTCCGAGCAGTACTTC
cdr3_aa: CASSQEKTGTPSEQYF

j_call: TRBJ2-7
v_call: TRBV5-1
d_call: TRBD1
clone_size: NA
cdr3_nt: TGCGCCAGCAGAACGGACAGGATTACCTACGAGCAGTACTTC
cdr3_aa: CASRTDRITYEQYF

j_call: TRBJ2-7
v_call: TRBV5-1
d_call: NA
clone_size: NA
cdr3_nt: TGCGCCAGCAGCCCCGGACAGTCCTCCTACGAGCAGTACTTC
cdr3_aa: CASSPGQSSYEQYF